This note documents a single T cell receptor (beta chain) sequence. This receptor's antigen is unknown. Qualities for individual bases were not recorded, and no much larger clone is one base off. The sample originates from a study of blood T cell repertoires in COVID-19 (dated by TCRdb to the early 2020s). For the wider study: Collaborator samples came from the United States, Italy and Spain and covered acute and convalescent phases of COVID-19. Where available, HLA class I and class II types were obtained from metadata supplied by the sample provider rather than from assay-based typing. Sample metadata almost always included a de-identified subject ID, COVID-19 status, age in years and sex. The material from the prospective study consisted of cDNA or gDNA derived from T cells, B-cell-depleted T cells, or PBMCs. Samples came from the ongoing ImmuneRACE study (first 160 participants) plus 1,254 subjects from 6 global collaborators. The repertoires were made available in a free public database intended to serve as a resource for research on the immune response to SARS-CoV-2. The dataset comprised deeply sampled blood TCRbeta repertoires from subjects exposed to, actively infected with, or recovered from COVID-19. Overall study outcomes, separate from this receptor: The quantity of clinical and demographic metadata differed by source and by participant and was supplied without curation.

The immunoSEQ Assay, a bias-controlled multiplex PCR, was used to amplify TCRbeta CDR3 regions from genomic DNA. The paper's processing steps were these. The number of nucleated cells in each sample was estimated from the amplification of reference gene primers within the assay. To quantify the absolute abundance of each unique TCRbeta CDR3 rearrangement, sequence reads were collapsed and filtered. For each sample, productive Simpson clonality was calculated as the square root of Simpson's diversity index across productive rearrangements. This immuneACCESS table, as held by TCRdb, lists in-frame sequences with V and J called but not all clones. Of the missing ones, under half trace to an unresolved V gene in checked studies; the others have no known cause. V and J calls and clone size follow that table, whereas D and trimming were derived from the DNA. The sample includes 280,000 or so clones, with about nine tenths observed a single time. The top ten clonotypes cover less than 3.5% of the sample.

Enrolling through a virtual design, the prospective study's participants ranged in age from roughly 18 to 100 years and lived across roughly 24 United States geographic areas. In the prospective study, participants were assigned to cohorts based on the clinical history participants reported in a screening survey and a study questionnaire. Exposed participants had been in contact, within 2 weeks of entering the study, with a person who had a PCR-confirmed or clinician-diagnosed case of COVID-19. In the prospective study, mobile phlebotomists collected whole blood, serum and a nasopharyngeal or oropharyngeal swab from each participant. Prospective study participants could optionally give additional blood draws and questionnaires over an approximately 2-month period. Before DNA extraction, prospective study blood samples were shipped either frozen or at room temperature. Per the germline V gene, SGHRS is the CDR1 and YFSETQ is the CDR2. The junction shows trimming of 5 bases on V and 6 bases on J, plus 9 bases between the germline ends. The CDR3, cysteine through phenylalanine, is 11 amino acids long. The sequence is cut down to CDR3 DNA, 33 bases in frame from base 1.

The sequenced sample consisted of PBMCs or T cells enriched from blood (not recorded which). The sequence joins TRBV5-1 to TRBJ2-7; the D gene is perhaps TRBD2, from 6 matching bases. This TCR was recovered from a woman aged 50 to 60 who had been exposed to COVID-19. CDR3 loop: CASRSGGEQYF. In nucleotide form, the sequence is TGCGCCAGCAGATCCGGGGGCGAGCAGTACTTC.